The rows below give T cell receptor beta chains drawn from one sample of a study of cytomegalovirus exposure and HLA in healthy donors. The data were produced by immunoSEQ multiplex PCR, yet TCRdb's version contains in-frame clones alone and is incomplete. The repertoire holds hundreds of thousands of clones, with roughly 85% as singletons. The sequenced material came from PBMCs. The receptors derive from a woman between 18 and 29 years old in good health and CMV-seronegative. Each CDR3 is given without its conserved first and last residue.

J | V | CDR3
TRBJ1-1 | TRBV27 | ASSLGGGGTEAF
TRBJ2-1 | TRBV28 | ASSPLSLAEYNEQF
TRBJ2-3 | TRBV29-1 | SVVRDISPDTQY
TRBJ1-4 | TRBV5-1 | ASSLATVNEKLF
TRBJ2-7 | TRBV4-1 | ASSETGTTSYEQY
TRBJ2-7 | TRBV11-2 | ASSWGGTYEQY
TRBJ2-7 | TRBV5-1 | ASSYGQGSSYEQY
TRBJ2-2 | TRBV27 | ASRWTGDTGELF
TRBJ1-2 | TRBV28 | ASRPRQVGDYGYT
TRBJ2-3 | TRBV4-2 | ASSHTYGRGGPDTQY
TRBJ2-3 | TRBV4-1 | ASSTRTSGDSTDTQY
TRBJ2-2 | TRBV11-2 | ASSSLAGVTNTGELF
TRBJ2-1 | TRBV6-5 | ASSSSGGLVQF
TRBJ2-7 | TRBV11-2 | ASSSLQGVRNEQY
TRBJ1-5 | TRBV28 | ASRFSADRLQPQH
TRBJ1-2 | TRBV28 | ASSLSGVGAAGYT
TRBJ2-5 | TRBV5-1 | ASSLALTSGSKKTQY
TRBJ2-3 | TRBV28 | ASRGTSGSTDTQY
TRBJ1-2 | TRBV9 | ASSVESDNYGYT
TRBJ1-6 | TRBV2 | ASSDWRDSPLH
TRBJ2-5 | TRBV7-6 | ASSLARGETQY
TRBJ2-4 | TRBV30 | AWSAGGRNIQY
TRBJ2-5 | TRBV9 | ASSVVTGGWETQY
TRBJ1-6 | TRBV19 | ASSIDFWRDSSPLH
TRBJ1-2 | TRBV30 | AWSERRRGGYT
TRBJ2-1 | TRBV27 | ASSLRAGEQF
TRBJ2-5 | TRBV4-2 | ASSQVAGGQETQY
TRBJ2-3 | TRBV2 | AAVGQLKTDTQY
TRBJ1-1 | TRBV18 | ASSDRVMNTEAF
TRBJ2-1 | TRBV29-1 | SGTGLAGAIVGNEQF
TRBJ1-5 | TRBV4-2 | ASSQELEGTLSNQPQH
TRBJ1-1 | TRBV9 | ASSLGLQKREAF
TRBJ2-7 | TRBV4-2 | ASSGTGVSYEQY